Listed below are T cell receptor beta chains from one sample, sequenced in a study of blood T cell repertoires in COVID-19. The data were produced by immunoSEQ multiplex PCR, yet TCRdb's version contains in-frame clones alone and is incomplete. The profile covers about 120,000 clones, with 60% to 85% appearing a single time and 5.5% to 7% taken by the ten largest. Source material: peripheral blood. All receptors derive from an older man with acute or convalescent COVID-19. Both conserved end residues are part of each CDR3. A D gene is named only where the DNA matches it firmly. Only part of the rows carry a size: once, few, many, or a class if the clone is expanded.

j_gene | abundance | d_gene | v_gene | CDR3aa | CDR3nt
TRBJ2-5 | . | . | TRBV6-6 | CASRNGAGSGAQYF | TGTGCCAGCAGGAACGGCGCGGGTTCCGGGGCCCAGTACTTC
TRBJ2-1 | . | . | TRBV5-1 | CASSLAGEAYNEQFF | TGCGCCAGCAGCTTGGCGGGTGAAGCCTACAATGAGCAGTTCTTC
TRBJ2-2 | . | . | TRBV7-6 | CASSLGSTGELFF | TGTGCCAGCAGCTTAGGGAGCACCGGGGAGCTGTTTTTT
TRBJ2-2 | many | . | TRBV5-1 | CASSQLNTGELFF | TGCGCCAGCAGCCAGTTGAACACCGGGGAGCTGTTTTTT
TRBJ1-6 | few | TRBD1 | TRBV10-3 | CAIRNGQDSPLHF | TGTGCCATCAGGAACGGACAGGATTCACCCCTCCACTTT
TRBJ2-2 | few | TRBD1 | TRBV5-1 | CASSLTGQTNTGELFF | TGCGCCAGCAGCTTGACGGGACAGACGAACACCGGGGAGCTGTTTTTT
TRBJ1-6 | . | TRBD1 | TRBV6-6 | CASSSHGQGDNSPLHF | TGTGCCAGCAGTTCCCACGGACAGGGTGATAATTCACCCCTCCACTTT
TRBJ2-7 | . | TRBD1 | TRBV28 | CASSMDRGGYEQYF | TGTGCCAGCAGTATGGACAGGGGCGGCTACGAGCAGTACTTC
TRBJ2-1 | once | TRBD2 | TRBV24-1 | CATSDSSGNHDEQFF | TGTGCCACCAGTGATTCTAGCGGGAATCACGATGAGCAGTTCTTC
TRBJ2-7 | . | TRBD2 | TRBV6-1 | CASSEGLAGISSYEQYF | TGTGCCAGCAGTGAGGGACTAGCGGGAATTAGCTCCTACGAGCAGTACTTC
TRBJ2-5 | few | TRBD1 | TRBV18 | CASSPGQGKETQYF | TGTGCCAGCTCACCCGGACAGGGGAAAGAGACCCAGTACTTC
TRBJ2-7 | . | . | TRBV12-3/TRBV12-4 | CASSPIGGEQYF | TGTGCCAGCAGTCCCATCGGGGGCGAGCAGTACTTC
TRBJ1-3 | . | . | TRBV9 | CASSPQTDSTIYF | TGTGCCAGCAGCCCGCAGACAGATAGCACCATATATTTT